This T cell receptor (beta chain) was captured by sequencing in a study of cytomegalovirus exposure and HLA in healthy donors. Study-level information: From donors who were HLA-typed, an early data release held around 80 million unique TCRs.

Study-wide results and limits: V- and J-gene trimming in TCR beta was tied to a missense DCLRE1C variant by an analysis performed later. Donors were assumed by presence/absence analyses to have roughly uniform sequencing depth.

Comment on this clone: Its antigen is currently unknown.

The PCR had 60 Vbeta and 13 Jbeta primers. Authors' data handling: In a later analysis, the count reached 76 million or so unique TCR beta chains, with roughly 11 million shared. Method: immunoSEQ multiplex PCR; TCRdb's copy keeps in-frame clones and lacks some. Clone size and the V and J calls come from that table; the DNA yielded D and trimming. The table lists approximately 190,000 clones, around 85% of them singletons. The material sequenced was PBMCs. This receptor was taken from a man over 45 in good health and CMV-seronegative.

CDR3 nucleotide sequence: TGTGCCAGCAGCGGCCGCGGGGGGGCCGGTGAGCCCCAGCATTTT. Translation: CASSGRGGAGEPQHF. The rearrangement joins TRBV9 to TRBJ1-5; D possibly corresponds to TRBD1 (6 bases). Per germline, CDR1 SGDLS and CDR2 YYNGEE. The CDR3 has 15 amino acids. The V end was cut by 3 bases, the J end by 8 bases, with 18 bases between.